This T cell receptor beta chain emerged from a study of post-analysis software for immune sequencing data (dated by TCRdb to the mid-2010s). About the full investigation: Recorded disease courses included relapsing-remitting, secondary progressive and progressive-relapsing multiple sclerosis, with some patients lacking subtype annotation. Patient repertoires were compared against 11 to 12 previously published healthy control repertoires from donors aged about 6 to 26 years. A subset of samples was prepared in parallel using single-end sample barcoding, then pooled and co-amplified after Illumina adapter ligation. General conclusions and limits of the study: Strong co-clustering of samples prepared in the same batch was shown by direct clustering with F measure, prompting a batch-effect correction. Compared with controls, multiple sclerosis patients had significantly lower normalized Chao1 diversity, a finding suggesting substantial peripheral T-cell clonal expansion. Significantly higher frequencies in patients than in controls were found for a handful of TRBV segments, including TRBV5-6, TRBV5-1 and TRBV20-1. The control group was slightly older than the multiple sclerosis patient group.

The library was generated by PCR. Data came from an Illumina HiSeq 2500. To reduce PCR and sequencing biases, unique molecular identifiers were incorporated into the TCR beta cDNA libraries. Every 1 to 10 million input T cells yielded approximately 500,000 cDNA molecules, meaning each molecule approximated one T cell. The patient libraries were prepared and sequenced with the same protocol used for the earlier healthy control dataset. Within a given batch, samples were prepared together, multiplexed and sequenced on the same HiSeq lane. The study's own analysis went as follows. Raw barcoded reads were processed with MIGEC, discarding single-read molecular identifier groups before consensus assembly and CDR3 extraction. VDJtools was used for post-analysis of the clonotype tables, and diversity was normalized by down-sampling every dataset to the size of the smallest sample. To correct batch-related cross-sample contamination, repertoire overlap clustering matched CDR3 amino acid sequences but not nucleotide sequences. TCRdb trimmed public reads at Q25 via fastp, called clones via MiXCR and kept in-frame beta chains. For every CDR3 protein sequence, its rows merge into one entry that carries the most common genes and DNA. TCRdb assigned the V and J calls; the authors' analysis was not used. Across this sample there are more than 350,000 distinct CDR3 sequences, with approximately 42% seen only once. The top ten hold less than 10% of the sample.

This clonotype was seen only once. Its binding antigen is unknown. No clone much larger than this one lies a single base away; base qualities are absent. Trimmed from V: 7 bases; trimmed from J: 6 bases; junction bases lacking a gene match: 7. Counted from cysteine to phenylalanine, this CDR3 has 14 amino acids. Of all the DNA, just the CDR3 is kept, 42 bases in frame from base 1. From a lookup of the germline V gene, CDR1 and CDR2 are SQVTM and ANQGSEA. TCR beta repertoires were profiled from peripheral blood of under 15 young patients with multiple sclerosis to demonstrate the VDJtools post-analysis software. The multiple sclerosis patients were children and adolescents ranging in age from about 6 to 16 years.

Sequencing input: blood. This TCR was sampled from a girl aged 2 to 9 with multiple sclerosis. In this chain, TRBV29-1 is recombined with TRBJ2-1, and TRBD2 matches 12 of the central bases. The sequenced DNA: TGCAGCGCAAAACTAGCGGGAGGATGCAATGAGCAGTTCTTC. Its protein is CSAKLAGGCNEQFF.